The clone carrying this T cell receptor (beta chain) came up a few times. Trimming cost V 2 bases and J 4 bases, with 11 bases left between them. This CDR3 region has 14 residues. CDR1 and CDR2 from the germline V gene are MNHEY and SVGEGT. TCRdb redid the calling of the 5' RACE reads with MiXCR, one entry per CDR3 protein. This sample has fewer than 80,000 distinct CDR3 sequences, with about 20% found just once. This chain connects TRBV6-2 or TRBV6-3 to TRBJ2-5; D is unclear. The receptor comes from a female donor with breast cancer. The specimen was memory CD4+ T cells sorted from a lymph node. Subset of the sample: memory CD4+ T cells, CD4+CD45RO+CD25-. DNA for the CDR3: TGTGCCAGCAGTTACGGTCGGGTTAGAGAGACCCAGTACTTC. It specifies CASSYGRVRETQYF.